The rows below give T cell receptor beta chains drawn from one sample of a study of blood T cell repertoires in COVID-19. TCRdb's copy holds only in-frame clones and misses some; the assay was immunoSEQ multiplex PCR. The top ten hold less than 9% of the sample, which has 380,000 or so clones, around nine tenths seen once. Sequences were obtained from peripheral blood. The receptors here all came from a woman aged 60 to 75 with COVID-19, enrolled during active disease. CDR3s include the opening cysteine and the closing phenylalanine or tryptophan. Each record gives: clone size, J gene, V gene, D gene, CDR3 protein, CDR3 DNA. D genes are given only for firm matches. A row's size may be missing; if present it is once, few, many or a size class.

NA,TRBJ2-3,TRBV5-4,TRBD2,CATSSGGADTQYF,TGTGCCACCTCTAGCGGGGGGGCCGATACGCAGTATTTT
NA,TRBJ2-3,TRBV27,TRBD2,CASSPRSSGASGTDTQYF,TGTGCCAGCAGTCCCCGGAGTAGCGGGGCAAGTGGCACAGATACGCAGTATTTT
NA,TRBJ1-4,TRBV30,NA,CAWRKDGSSNEKLFF,TGTGCCTGGAGGAAAGACGGGTCTTCTAATGAAAAACTGTTTTTT
NA,TRBJ2-5,TRBV4-3,TRBD2,CASSQRLAGGPTNQETQYF,TGCGCCAGCAGCCAGCGACTAGCGGGGGGGCCGACGAACCAAGAGACCCAGTACTTC
NA,TRBJ2-7,TRBV4-2,NA,CASSQENTFSYEQYF,TGTGCCAGCAGCCAAGAGAACACCTTCTCCTACGAGCAGTACTTC
NA,TRBJ2-1,TRBV15,TRBD2,CATSRGRGSYNEQFF,TGTGCCACCAGCAGGGGGAGGGGCTCCTACAATGAGCAGTTCTTC
NA,TRBJ1-2,TRBV5-4,NA,CASSPSGQRGYTF,TGTGCCAGCAGCCCATCGGGACAACGTGGCTACACCTTC
NA,TRBJ2-7,TRBV10-3,NA,CATYRDTEYEQYF,TGTGCCACGTACCGGGACACCGAATACGAGCAGTACTTC
NA,TRBJ2-2,TRBV5-1,TRBD1,CASRRTGDYTGELFF,TGCGCCAGCAGAAGGACAGGGGATTACACCGGGGAGCTGTTTTTT
few,TRBJ2-1,TRBV4-1,TRBD2,CASSQVPGLARNEQFF,TGCGCCAGCAGCCAGGTACCGGGACTAGCGAGAAATGAGCAGTTCTTC
NA,TRBJ2-7,TRBV7-2,TRBD2,CASSLDPSGSYEQYF,TGTGCCAGCAGCTTAGATCCTAGCGGGAGCTACGAGCAGTACTTC
NA,TRBJ2-7,TRBV10-3,TRBD1,CAISDRGQGAYEQYF,TGTGCCATCAGTGACCGAGGACAGGGGGCCTACGAGCAGTACTTC
NA,TRBJ2-5,TRBV27,TRBD1,CASRVVGGQGGTQYF,TGTGCCAGCAGGGTGGTTGGTGGACAGGGGGGGACCCAGTACTTC
NA,TRBJ1-2,TRBV19,NA,CASTPLWGQKLYGYTF,TGTGCCAGTACCCCACTCTGGGGGCAGAAACTCTATGGCTACACCTTC
NA,TRBJ2-3,TRBV7-3,NA,CASSPGPGSTNTQYF,TGTGCCAGCAGCCCCGGTCCGGGGAGCACAAATACGCAGTATTTT
NA,TRBJ2-6,TRBV3-1/TRBV3-2,TRBD1,CASSQDLDRAVANVLTF,TGTGCCAGCAGCCAAGATCTGGACAGGGCGGTGGCCAACGTCCTGACTTTC
NA,TRBJ1-2,TRBV6-5,NA,CASKPRGGPGGYTF,TGTGCCAGCAAGCCTCGCGGGGGCCCGGGAGGCTACACCTTC
NA,TRBJ2-1,TRBV28,NA,CASSPAIFNEQFF,TGTGCCAGCAGCCCTGCGATTTTCAATGAGCAGTTCTTC
NA,TRBJ1-3,TRBV3-1/TRBV3-2,NA,CASSPPSGNTIYF,TGTGCCAGCAGCCCTCCCTCTGGAAACACCATATATTTT
NA,TRBJ2-7,TRBV27,NA,CASSPPRQVYPYEQYF,TGTGCCAGCAGTCCACCCCGGCAGGTTTATCCTTACGAGCAGTACTTC
NA,TRBJ2-3,TRBV6-5,NA,CASNRGGVPDTQYF,TGTGCCAGCAATAGAGGGGGGGTCCCAGATACGCAGTATTTT
NA,TRBJ2-3,TRBV5-1,NA,CASSLASSADTQYF,TGCGCCAGCAGCTTGGCCTCTTCCGCAGATACGCAGTATTTT
medium-sized,TRBJ2-2,TRBV4-3,TRBD1,CASSGQGTGELFF,TGCGCCAGCAGCGGACAGGGGACCGGGGAGCTGTTTTTT
many,TRBJ2-1,TRBV19,NA,CASTMRGGSIINEQFF,TGTGCCAGTACCATGAGGGGGGGATCAATTATCAATGAGCAGTTCTTC
NA,TRBJ2-1,TRBV2,NA,CASRTPRGTYNEQFF,TGTGCCAGCAGGACACCCCGGGGTACCTACAATGAGCAGTTCTTC
NA,TRBJ2-7,TRBV6-2/TRBV6-3,TRBD1,CASSPRTGTFSYEQYF,TGTGCCAGCAGTCCCCGGACAGGGACGTTTTCCTACGAGCAGTACTTC
NA,TRBJ2-7,TRBV6-5,TRBD2,CASSPLGGASYEQYF,TGTGCCAGCAGCCCCCTCGGGGGGGCCTCGTACGAGCAGTACTTC
NA,TRBJ1-1,TRBV7-8,NA,CASSLAPVMNTEAFF,TGTGCCAGCAGCTTAGCCCCGGTCATGAACACTGAAGCTTTCTTT
NA,TRBJ1-6,TRBV4-3,NA,CASSQDLPGTDNSPLHF,TGCGCCAGCAGCCAAGATCTTCCGGGAACTGATAATTCACCCCTCCACTTT
few,TRBJ1-6,TRBV4-1,TRBD1,CASSPRGKNSPLHF,TGCGCCAGCTCCCCCAGGGGGAAGAATTCACCCCTCCACTTT
NA,TRBJ2-2,TRBV6-5,TRBD2,CAIRTSNTGELFF,TGTGCCATTCGGACTAGCAACACCGGGGAGCTGTTTTTT
NA,TRBJ2-2,TRBV5-1,NA,CASSFSGSTSTGELFF,TGCGCCAGCAGCTTTTCAGGGTCGACGAGCACCGGGGAGCTGTTTTTT
NA,TRBJ2-3,TRBV7-2,NA,CASSLGEFLASDTQYF,TGTGCCAGCAGCCTAGGGGAGTTTCTAGCGTCAGATACGCAGTATTTT
once,TRBJ2-1,TRBV5-1,TRBD1,CASSPGQGRPVRGNEQFF,TGCGCCAGCAGCCCAGGACAGGGGCGCCCTGTAAGGGGCAATGAGCAGTTCTTC
NA,TRBJ2-1,TRBV7-6,TRBD2,CASSFTSGDGLNEQFF,TGTGCCAGCAGCTTCACTAGCGGGGATGGGCTCAATGAGCAGTTCTTC
NA,TRBJ1-3,TRBV18,NA,CASSARNSGNTIYF,TGTGCCAGCTCCGCGCGTAACTCTGGAAACACCATATATTTT
NA,TRBJ2-1,TRBV9,TRBD1,CASSVSPGTGVEQFF,TGTGCCAGCAGCGTATCCCCCGGGACAGGGGTTGAGCAGTTCTTC
NA,TRBJ1-6,TRBV27,TRBD1,CASRYRYRDSSYNSPLHF,TGTGCCAGCAGGTACCGATACCGGGACAGTTCCTATAATTCACCCCTCCACTTT
medium-sized,TRBJ2-2,TRBV6-6,TRBD2,CASRYLAGAMEELFF,TGTGCCAGCAGATACCTAGCGGGGGCAATGGAGGAGCTGTTTTTT
once,TRBJ2-5,TRBV4-2,TRBD2,CASSQDPPSGEGETQYF,TGTGCCAGCAGCCAGGATCCTCCTAGCGGGGAAGGAGAGACCCAGTACTTC
once,TRBJ2-7,TRBV10-3,TRBD1,CAISRDRAYEQYF,TGTGCCATCAGCCGGGACAGGGCCTACGAGCAGTACTTC
few,TRBJ1-1,TRBV25-1,TRBD1,CASREDRGSRWGEAFF,TGTGCCAGCAGGGAAGACAGGGGATCGCGTTGGGGAGAAGCTTTCTTT
NA,TRBJ2-2,TRBV5-1,TRBD1,CASSPPGQGYFGELFF,TGCGCCAGCAGCCCACCGGGACAGGGCTACTTCGGGGAGCTGTTTTTT
NA,TRBJ1-5,TRBV2,NA,CASSVQVEQPQHF,TGTGCCAGCAGCGTGCAGGTTGAACAGCCCCAGCATTTT
NA,TRBJ2-7,TRBV19,NA,CASSADQGYEQYF,TGTGCCAGTAGTGCCGACCAGGGCTACGAGCAGTACTTC
NA,TRBJ2-2,TRBV9,NA,CASSVAGTGELFF,TGTGCCAGCAGCGTAGCAGGAACCGGGGAGCTGTTTTTT
few,TRBJ2-7,TRBV20-1,NA,CSASRGNLLSYEQYF,TGCAGTGCTAGTAGGGGGAACCTGCTCTCCTACGAGCAGTACTTC